This entry lists 3 T cell receptor beta chains sequenced from one sample in a study of shared clonotypes between healthy human individuals. Terminally differentiated effector memory CD45RA+ cells were excluded by CCR7 positive selection of CD45RO-negative cells. Data came from immunoSEQ multiplex PCR; TCRdb stores just in-frame clones and leaves some out. This table holds approximately 2,200,000 clones, approximately 94% found once. Sequencing was carried out using naive CD8+ T cells from PBMCs. These receptors originate from a man younger than 35 in good health. Some clones in this sample may be carry-over from other donors' samples.

V is TRBV7-9 and J is TRBJ1-1; no clear D gene. The V gene's germline CDR1 is SEHNR and CDR2 FQNEAQ (reference sequence). V dropped 3 bases and J dropped 0 bases, with 14 bases sitting between them. The CDR3 length is 16 residues. The CDR3 nucleotides read TGTGCCAGCAGCTTTAGCCTTGAGCGGTTGAACACTGAAGCTTTCTTT. It yields the protein CASSFSLERLNTEAFF.

This chain uses TRBV27 with TRBJ2-6; possibly TRBD1 or TRBD2 for D (6 bases each). The CDR3 sequence is 19 residues long. From germline, CDR1 is MNHEY and CDR2 SMNVEV (reference sequence). Trimming left V 5 bases short and J 0 bases short, with 20 bases between. The CDR3 sequence: CASSKGGIGLLSGANVLTF. CDR3 DNA sequence: TGTGCCAGCAGTAAAGGGGGGATCGGCCTCCTCTCTGGGGCCAACGTCCTGACTTTC.

This clone was seen once. Other DNA sequences in this specimen translate into the identical CDR3. The CDR3 protein is CATSRGRGGNQPQHF. Here the CDR3 DNA reads TGTGCCACCAGCAGGGGTCGGGGCGGGAATCAGCCCCAGCATTTT. This sequence joins TRBV15 and TRBJ1-5; D is possibly TRBD1 (5 bases). Trimming left V 3 bases short and J 4 bases short, with 13 bases between. The length of the CDR3 is 15 residues. Per the germline V gene, CDR1 is LNHNV and CDR2 is YYDKDF (reference sequence). The variable domain in full, completed from reference TRBV15 and TRBJ1-5, reads DAMVIQNPRYQVTQFGKPVTLSCSQTLNHNVMYWYQQKSSQAPKLLFHYYDKDFNNEADTPDNFQSRRPNTSFCFLDIRSPGLGDTAMYLCATSRGRGGNQPQHFGDGTRLSIL.